The 11 T cell receptor beta chains below were found in one sample sequenced in a study of blood T cell repertoires in COVID-19 (TCRdb year 2020). Libraries were constructed by the immunoSEQ multiplex PCR assay. Held by TCRdb, this immuneACCESS table contains in-frame sequences only and omits some clones. Under half of the omission traces to an unresolved V gene where checked; the cause of the rest is unknown. For this sample there are tens of thousands of clones; roughly 91% appear just once. The top ten clones comprise 6.5% to 8.5% of the sample. Sequencing was performed on peripheral blood. The source of these receptors is a man aged 18 to 29 with COVID-19, enrolled during active disease.

The chain is built from TRBV18 and TRBJ2-7; D is uncertain. CDR1 is KGHSH, CDR2 LQKENI, per germline. The CDR3 consists of 16 residues. Deletions cut 0 bases from V and 0 bases from J, with 12 bases between. This CDR3 is CASSPPAGFSSYEQYF. For the CDR3, the DNA is TGTGCCAGCTCACCACCAGCAGGTTTTAGCTCCTACGAGCAGTACTTC.

The gene calls are TRBV5-1 and TRBJ2-1; D is ambiguous. Germline-derived CDR1 and CDR2 are SGHRS and YFSETQ. This CDR3 is built from 16 residues. The V end lost 3 bases, the J end lost 3 bases, and 16 bases lay between the germline ends. This CDR3 is CASSSEVWVNYNEQFF. The CDR3 DNA is TGCGCCAGCAGCTCCGAGGTATGGGTTAACTACAATGAGCAGTTCTTC.

The chain combines TRBV2 with TRBJ2-1; D uncertain. CDR1 and CDR2 from the germline V gene are SNHLY and FYNNEI. V was trimmed by 3 bases and J by 5 bases, leaving 2 bases between them. CDR3 length: 11 amino acids. The CDR3 spells CASSDNNEQFF. The CDR3 DNA reads as TGTGCCAGCAGTGATAACAATGAGCAGTTCTTC. Based on the CDR3 plus reference TRBV2 and TRBJ2-1, the full variable domain is EPEVTQTPSHQVTQMGQEVILRCVPISNHLYFYWYRQILGQKVEFLVSFYNNEISEKSEIFDDQFSVERPDGSNFTLKIRSTKLEDSAMYFCASSDNNEQFFGPGTRLTVL.

This sequence joins TRBV5-1 and TRBJ1-2; 9 bases match TRBD1. The length of the CDR3 is 16 residues. V lost 2 bases to trimming and J lost 1 base; unmatched junction nucleotides: 6. Per the germline V gene, CDR1 is SGHRS and CDR2 is YFSETQ. The CDR3 region is CASSFGTGRGNYGYTF. CDR3 nucleotides: TGCGCCAGCAGCTTCGGGACAGGGAGAGGTAACTATGGCTACACCTTC.

The V gene is TRBV7-6, the J gene TRBJ2-7; TRBD1 might be the D (7 bases). The germline CDR1 and CDR2 sequences are SGHVS and FNYEAQ. The CDR3 totals 15 residues. V lost 1 base to trimming and J lost 2 bases, with 12 bases between them. CDR3 sequence reads: CASSLGGTATYEQYF. The DNA for the CDR3 is TGTGCCAGCAGCTTAGGCGGGACAGCCACCTACGAGCAGTACTTC.

A note on this clone: Within the sample, other DNA sequences also encode this same CDR3. The J gene is TRBJ2-3, the V gene TRBV28; 8 bases agree with TRBD2. The V and J ends lost 4 bases and 9 bases, in that order; junction bases with no gene match: 12. Per the germline V gene, CDR1 is MDHEN and CDR2 is SYDVKM. The CDR3 totals 15 residues. CDR3: CASSSLAGGGGTQYF. In DNA, the CDR3 is TGTGCCAGCAGTTCGCTAGCGGGTGGGGGCGGGACGCAGTATTTT.

The genes are TRBV7-9 and TRBJ2-7; a possible D gene is TRBD2 (5 bases). CDR3 length: 15 residues. The germline V gene has CDR1 SEHNR and CDR2 FQNEAQ (reference sequence). The V end lost 5 bases, the J end lost 3 bases, and 17 bases lay between the germline ends. The CDR3 DNA is TGTGCCAGCAGCCCCAGGACTTCCACCCGCTACGAGCAGTACTTC. It encodes CASSPRTSTRYEQYF.

This chain uses TRBV20-1 with TRBJ2-7; D gene ambiguous. Between the trimmed V and J ends, which lost 0 bases and 7 bases, there was a span of 7 bases. This CDR3 has 11 residues. CDR1 is DFQATT, CDR2 SNEGSKA, per germline (reference sequence). Here the CDR3 DNA reads TGCAGTGCTAGAGATTATCGTGAGCAGTACTTC. It yields the protein CSARDYREQYF.

The rearrangement joins TRBV7-2 to TRBJ1-5; D gene uncertain. Looked up from germline, CDR1 is SGHTA and CDR2 is FQGNSA. Trimming left V 9 bases short and J 0 bases short, with 12 bases between. The CDR3 length is 14 residues. CDR3 in DNA: TGTGCCAGACGACAACCCGATAGCAATCAGCCCCAGCATTTT. Translation gives CARRQPDSNQPQHF.

The chain carries TRBV4-3 and TRBJ1-5; D is possibly TRBD1 (5 bases). The V and J ends lost 3 bases and 1 base respectively, with 19 bases between them. Germline V gene data show CDR1 as LGHNA and CDR2 as YSLEER. The CDR3 is 18 amino acids. The CDR3 nucleotides read TGCGCCAGCAGCCAGGCGCTCTGGACAAAACGGAGCAATCAGCCCCAGCATTTT. Its protein product is CASSQALWTKRSNQPQHF.

The rearrangement links TRBV24-1 to TRBJ2-5; 11 bases line up with TRBD2. J was trimmed by 0 bases and V by 4 bases; bases with no gene match: 6. Germline V gene sequence: CDR1 KGHDR, CDR2 SFDVKD. The CDR3 totals 17 residues. CDR3 DNA: TGTGCCACCAGTGACCACCGGACTAGCGGGTACCAAGAGACCCAGTACTTC. Residues: CATSDHRTSGYQETQYF.